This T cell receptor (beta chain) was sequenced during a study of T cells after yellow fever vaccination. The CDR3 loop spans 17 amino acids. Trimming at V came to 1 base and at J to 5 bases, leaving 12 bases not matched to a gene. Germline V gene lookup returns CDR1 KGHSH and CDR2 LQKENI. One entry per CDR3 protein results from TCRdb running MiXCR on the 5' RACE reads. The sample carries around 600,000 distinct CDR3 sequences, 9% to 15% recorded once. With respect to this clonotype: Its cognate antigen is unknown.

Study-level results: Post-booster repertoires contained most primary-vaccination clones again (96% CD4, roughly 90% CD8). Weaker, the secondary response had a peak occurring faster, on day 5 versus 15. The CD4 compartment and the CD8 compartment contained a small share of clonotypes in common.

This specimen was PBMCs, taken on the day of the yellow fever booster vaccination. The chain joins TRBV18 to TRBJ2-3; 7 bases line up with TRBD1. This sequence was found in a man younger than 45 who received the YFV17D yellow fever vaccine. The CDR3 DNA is TGTGCCAGCTCACCACTGGATCGACAGGGATCTCTAGATACGCAGTATTTT. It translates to CASSPLDRQGSLDTQYF. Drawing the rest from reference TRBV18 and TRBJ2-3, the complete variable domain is NAGVMQNPRHLVRRRGQEARLRCSPMKGHSHVYWYRQLPEEGLKFMVYLQKENIIDESGMPKERFSAEFPKEGPSILRIQQVVRGDSAAYFCASSPLDRQGSLDTQYFGPGTRLTVL.